A single T cell receptor (beta chain) is shown here with its context. Its specificity is not known. V was clipped by 4 bases and J by 5 bases; unmatched bases: 9. Germline lookup yields CDR1 SGHDT and CDR2 YYEEEE. This CDR3 region has 15 residues. Runs used v3.0 of the immunoSEQ assay and were done at survey level. Per-sample targets for sequencing were roughly 40,000-50,000 T-cell genomes. TCRdb's table, derived via immunoSEQ multiplex PCR, lists solely in-frame clones and lacks some. Of about 22,000 clones in the sample, roughly 82% are singletons; the top ten hold 15% to 20%. These data are taken from a study of long-term antiretroviral therapy in people with HIV. The study, taken as a whole, reports: Transplant-donor-level diversity was not reached after ART, though diversity increased.

J is TRBJ2-1 and V is TRBV5-6; 7 nucleotides line up with TRBD2. This sequence was found in a man between 18 and 35 years old with HIV. Sequences were derived from unsorted PBMCs, sampled 0.1 years before starting antiretroviral therapy. CDR3: CASSRPGGRNNEQFF. CDR3 bases: TGTGCCAGCAGCCGCCCGGGAGGTCGCAACAATGAGCAGTTCTTC.